This T cell receptor (beta chain) was retrieved from a study of OX40 agonist ivuxolimab in advanced cancers. Study-wide context: Ivuxolimab, an agonist antibody against OX40 (CD134), was given to patients. Study observations and caveats: CD4+ and CD8+ blood T cells expanded clonally by week 6 at 0.1 to 3.0 mg/kg. Fewer expanded clones were found on average in CD4+ than in CD8+ T cells.

The study sampled blood at baseline, cycle 4 day 1, and cycle 7 day 1. As regards this clone: Antigen unknown.

Clones were read by immunoSEQ multiplex PCR, and TCRdb kept only the in-frame ones, dropping some. The sample consists of about 60,000 clones, under 85% of them appearing once. This CDR3 has 14 residues. Germline CDR1 MDHEN, CDR2 SYDVKM. Trimming removed 3 bases from V and 2 bases from J, with 10 bases in between. This specimen consisted of CD4+ or CD8+ T cells sorted from blood, obtained in a trial of the OX40 agonist ivuxolimab. The sequence was collected from an adult with an advanced solid tumor such as melanoma, head and neck, liver or kidney cancer. The V call is TRBV28, the J call TRBJ1-2; D remains ambiguous. The CDR3 nucleotides read TGTGCCAGCAGTTTGGGGTGGAGGAACTATGGCTACACCTTC. Amino acid sequence: CASSLGWRNYGYTF.